One and the same sample provided the 2 T cell receptor beta chains below, sequenced in a study of T-cell reconstitution after alpha-beta-depleted transplantation in children. Unique molecular identifiers tagged the TCRbeta library. TCRdb reanalysed the PCR reads using MiXCR and keeps one entry per CDR3 protein. The table records almost 400,000 distinct CDR3 sequences, about a fifth of them present only once. The sample here was PBMCs from the stem cell graft donor, taken from the stem cell graft. The receptor set was obtained from a human donor who donated a stem cell graft to a child with acute myeloid leukemia.

This clonotype was picked up a small number of times. A read error is possible here, since a much larger clone lies one base away. The chain has TRBV7-8 and TRBJ2-1; possible D gene TRBD2, 5 bases. Trimming took off 5 bases at V and 6 bases at J, with 8 bases between the two ends. In germline, CDR1 is SGHVS, CDR2 FQNEAQ. The CDR3 extends over 12 amino acids. The CDR3 DNA sequence: TGTGCCAGCAGCCACGCGGGCAATGAGCAGTTCTTC. The encoded protein is CASSHAGNEQFF.

Of note for this clonotype: A single base separates this from a much larger clone, so it may be a read error. This chain uses TRBV12-3 or TRBV12-4 with TRBJ1-1, with D possibly being TRBD1 (5 bases). The CDR3 consists of 14 residues. DNA for the CDR3: TGTGCCAGCAGTTTATCGGGGCCGAACACTGAACCTTTCTTT. It is translated as CASSLSGPNTEPFF.